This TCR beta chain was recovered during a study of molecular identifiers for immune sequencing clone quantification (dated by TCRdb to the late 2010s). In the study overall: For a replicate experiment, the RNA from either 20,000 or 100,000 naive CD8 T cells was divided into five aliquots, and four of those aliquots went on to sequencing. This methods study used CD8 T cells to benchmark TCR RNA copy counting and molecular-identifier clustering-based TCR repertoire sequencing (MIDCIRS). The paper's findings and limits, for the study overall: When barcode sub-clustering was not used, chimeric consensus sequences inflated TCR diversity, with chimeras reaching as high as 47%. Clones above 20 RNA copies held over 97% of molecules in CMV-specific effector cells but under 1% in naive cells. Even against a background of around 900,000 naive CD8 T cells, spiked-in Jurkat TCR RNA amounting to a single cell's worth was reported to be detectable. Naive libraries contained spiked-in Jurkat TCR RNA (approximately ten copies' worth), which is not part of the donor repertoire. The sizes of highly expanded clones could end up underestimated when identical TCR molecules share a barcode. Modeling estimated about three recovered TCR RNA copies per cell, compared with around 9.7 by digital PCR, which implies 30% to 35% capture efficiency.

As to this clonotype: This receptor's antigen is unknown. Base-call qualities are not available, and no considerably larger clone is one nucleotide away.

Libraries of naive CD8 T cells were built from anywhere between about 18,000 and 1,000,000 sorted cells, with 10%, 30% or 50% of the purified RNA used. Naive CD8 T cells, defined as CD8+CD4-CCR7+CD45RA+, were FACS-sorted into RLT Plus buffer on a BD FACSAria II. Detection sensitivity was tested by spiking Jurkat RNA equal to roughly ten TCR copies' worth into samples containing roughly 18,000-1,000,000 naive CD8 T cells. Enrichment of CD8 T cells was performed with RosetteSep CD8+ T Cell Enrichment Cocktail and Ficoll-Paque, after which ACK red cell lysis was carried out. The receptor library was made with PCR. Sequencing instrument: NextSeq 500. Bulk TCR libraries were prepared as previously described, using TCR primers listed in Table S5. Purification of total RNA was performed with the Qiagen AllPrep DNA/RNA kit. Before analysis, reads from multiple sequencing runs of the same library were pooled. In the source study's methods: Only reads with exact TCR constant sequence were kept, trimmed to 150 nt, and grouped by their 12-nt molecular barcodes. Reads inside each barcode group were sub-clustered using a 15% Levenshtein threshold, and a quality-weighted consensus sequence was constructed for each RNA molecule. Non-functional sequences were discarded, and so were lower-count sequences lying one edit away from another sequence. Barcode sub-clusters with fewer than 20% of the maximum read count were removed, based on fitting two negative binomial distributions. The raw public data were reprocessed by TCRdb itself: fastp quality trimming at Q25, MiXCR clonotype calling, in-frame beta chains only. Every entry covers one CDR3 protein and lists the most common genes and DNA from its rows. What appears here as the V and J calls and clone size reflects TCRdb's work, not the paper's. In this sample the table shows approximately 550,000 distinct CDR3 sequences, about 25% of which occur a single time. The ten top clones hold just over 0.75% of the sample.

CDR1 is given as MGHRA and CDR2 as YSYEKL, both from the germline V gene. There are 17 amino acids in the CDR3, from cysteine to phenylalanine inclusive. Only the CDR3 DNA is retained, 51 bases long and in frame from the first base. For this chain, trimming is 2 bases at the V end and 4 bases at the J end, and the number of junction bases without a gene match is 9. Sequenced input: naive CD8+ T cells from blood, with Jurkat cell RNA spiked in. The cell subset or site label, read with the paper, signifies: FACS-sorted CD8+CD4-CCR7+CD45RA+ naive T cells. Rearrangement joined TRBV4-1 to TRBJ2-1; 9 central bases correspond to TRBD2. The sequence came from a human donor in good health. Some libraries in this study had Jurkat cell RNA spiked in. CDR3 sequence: CASSQLILAGKYNEQFF. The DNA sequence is TGCGCCAGCAGCCAATTGATCCTAGCGGGGAAATACAATGAGCAGTTCTTC.